The rows below give T cell receptor beta chains drawn from one sample of a study of T cell changes during pregnancy in multiple sclerosis. Sequenced by immunoSEQ multiplex PCR; TCRdb stores in-frame clones only, minus some. This table holds some 60,000 clones, about 88% found once. The sequencing used CD4+ T cells from peripheral blood mononuclear cells, collected in the third trimester of pregnancy. These receptors all stem from a female donor with multiple sclerosis, enrolled in a pregnancy study. The CDR3 runs from the conserved cysteine through the conserved F or W. The D gene is left open where the match is weak. For some rows the clone size is stated as once, few or many, or as a class when expanded; others skip it.

clone size	V gene	J gene	D gene	CDR3 DNA	CDR3 protein
once	TRBV19	TRBJ2-1	NA	TGTGCCAGTAGTTCCCGTGGAGGGCCCTCCTACAATGAGCAGTTCTTC	CASSSRGGPSYNEQFF
NA	TRBV7-6	TRBJ1-4	NA	TGTGCCAGCAGCCTACAGGGAGTGAGGGAAAAACTGTTTTTT	CASSLQGVREKLFF
few	TRBV6-4	TRBJ2-2	TRBD1	TGTGCCAGCAGTGTACAGGGGGCCGGGGAGCTGTTTTTT	CASSVQGAGELFF
NA	TRBV11-2	TRBJ2-7	NA	TGTGCCAGCAGCTTAGGTTTCAGCTCCTACGAGCAGTACTTC	CASSLGFSSYEQYF
few	TRBV30	TRBJ1-2	TRBD1	TGTGCCTCCGATCGACAGGGCCTAAGGGATGGCTACACCTTC	CASDRQGLRDGYTF
NA	TRBV7-9	TRBJ2-1	TRBD2	TGTGCCAGCAGCTTAGGGCGGGAGAGTCGTGATGAGCAGTTCTTC	CASSLGRESRDEQFF
once	TRBV7-9	TRBJ2-5	NA	TGTGCCAGCAGCTTTCGGACTACCCAAGAGACCCAGTACTTC	CASSFRTTQETQYF
NA	TRBV2	TRBJ1-2	NA	TGTGCCAGCAGTGAAGACGGGGTTGGCTACACCTTC	CASSEDGVGYTF
NA	TRBV5-1	TRBJ1-3	NA	TGCGCCAGCAGCTTGGGGTTAAAGGGGTTGTTTGCTGGAAACACCATATATTTT	CASSLGLKGLFAGNTIYF
NA	TRBV5-4	TRBJ1-1	TRBD1	TGTGCCAGCAGCCACGCAGGGGGCCCTGACACTGAAGCTTTCTTT	CASSHAGGPDTEAFF
once	TRBV11-2	TRBJ1-2	TRBD1	TGTGCCAGCAGCGGATCCTGGGCAGGGGGTTTTATGTATGGCTACACCTTC	CASSGSWAGGFMYGYTF
NA	TRBV7-9	TRBJ2-5	TRBD2	TGTGCCAGCAGCTTAGCGGAAGGGACTAGCGGGAGTGAGACCCAGTACTTC	CASSLAEGTSGSETQYF
NA	TRBV7-2	TRBJ2-3	TRBD2	TGTGCCAGCAGCTTAGGTGGTAGCGGGGCCCGGGATACGCAGTATTTT	CASSLGGSGARDTQYF
NA	TRBV5-1	TRBJ1-1	NA	TGCGCCAGCCATAAAGGGGAGGTTTGGGGGGAGGAAGCTTTCTTT	CASHKGEVWGEEAFF
few	TRBV6-6	TRBJ1-2	NA	TGTGCCAGCAGTGGACTAGGGGGCTACACCTTC	CASSGLGGYTF
NA	TRBV19	TRBJ1-2	NA	TGTGCCAGTAGACCTCGGGGGGCTAACTATGGCTACACCTTC	CASRPRGANYGYTF